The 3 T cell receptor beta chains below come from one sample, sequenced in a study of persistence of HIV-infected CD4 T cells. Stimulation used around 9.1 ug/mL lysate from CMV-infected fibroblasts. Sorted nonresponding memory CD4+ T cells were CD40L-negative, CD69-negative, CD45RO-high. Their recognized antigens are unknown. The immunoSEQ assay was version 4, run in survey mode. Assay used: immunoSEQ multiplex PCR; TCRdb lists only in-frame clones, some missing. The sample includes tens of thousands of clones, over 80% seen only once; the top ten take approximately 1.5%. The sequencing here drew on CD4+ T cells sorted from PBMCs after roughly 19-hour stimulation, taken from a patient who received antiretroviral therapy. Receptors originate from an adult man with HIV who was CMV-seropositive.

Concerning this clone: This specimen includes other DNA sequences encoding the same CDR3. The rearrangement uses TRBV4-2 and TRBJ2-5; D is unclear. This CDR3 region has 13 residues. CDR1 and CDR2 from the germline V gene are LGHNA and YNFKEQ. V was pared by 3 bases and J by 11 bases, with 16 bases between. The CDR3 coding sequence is TGTGCCAGCAGCCAGGATAGGTACACCTCACAGTACTTC. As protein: CASSQDRYTSQYF.

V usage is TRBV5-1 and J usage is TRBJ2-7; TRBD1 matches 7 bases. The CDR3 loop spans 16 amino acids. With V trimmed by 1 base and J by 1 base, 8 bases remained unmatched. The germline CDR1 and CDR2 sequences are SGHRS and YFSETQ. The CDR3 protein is CASSLTKGTVSYEQYF. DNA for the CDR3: TGCGCCAGCAGCTTGACTAAAGGGACAGTTTCCTACGAGCAGTACTTC.

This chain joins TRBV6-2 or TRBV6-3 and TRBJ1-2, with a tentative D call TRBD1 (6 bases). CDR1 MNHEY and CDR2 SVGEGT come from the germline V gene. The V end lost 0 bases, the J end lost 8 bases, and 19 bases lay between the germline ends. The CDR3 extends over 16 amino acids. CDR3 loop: CASSYSWGPLGRGYTF. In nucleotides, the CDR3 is TGTGCCAGCAGTTACTCCTGGGGGCCGCTGGGGCGCGGCTACACCTTC.